The entry below describes one TCR beta chain. With 1 base clipped from V and 6 bases from J, the junction kept 8 bases outside the gene matches. The length of the CDR3 is 15 residues. Per the germline V gene, CDR1 is SGHTA and CDR2 is FQGNSA. Together with a sample-barcoded 5' primer, a J-beta primer mix was included in a second PCR lasting roughly 6 to 12 cycles. A single record per CDR3 protein comes from TCRdb applying MiXCR to the 5' RACE reads. The sample holds roughly 800,000 distinct CDR3 sequences, around 36% seen once. This sample stems from a study of blood T cells in healthy people across ages. Staff drew roughly 10 milliliters of peripheral blood from each donor.

The specimen sequenced was blood. The TCR was taken from a man aged 18 to 35 in good health. This sequence joins TRBV7-2 and TRBJ2-7, with 8 bases identical to TRBD2. The CDR3 protein is CASSLDTGGLTEQYF. The CDR3 DNA reads TGTGCCAGCAGCTTAGACACGGGGGGGCTAACCGAGCAGTACTTC.